Each of the 20 T cell receptor beta chains below was sequenced from the same sample in a study of early T cells in non-severe SARS-CoV-2 infection. A single record per CDR3 protein comes from TCRdb applying MiXCR to the 5' RACE reads. The repertoire has about 33,000 distinct CDR3 sequences, less than 5.5% of them found once; the top ten carry roughly an eighth. The sample was whole blood. Receptors originate from an adult who was a healthcare worker with PCR-confirmed SARS-CoV-2 infection or an uninfected control (not recorded which).

In the case of this clonotype: This clone may be a read error of a much larger clone one base away. Given the absence of the conserved phenylalanine or tryptophan at the CDR3 end, a read error is likely. CDR3 in amino acids: CASSLAGQLNEQFS. CDR3 DNA: TGTGCCAGCAGCTTAGCGGGACAACTCAATGAGCAGTTCTCC. The chain couples TRBV7-9 to TRBJ2-1; TRBD1 is a possible D gene (6 bases). Trimming removed 0 bases from V and 6 bases from J, with 9 bases in between. The CDR3 is made up of 14 amino acids. Looked up from germline, CDR1 is SEHNR and CDR2 is FQNEAQ (reference sequence).

This clonotype came up many times. This sequence joins TRBV7-8 and TRBJ1-1; TRBD1 might be the D (6 bases). Germline V gene sequence: CDR1 SGHVS, CDR2 FQNEAQ. CDR3 size: 13 residues. Trimming cost V 8 bases and J 0 bases, with 10 bases left between them. For the CDR3, the DNA is TGTGCCAGCGCGGGACAACTGAACACTGAAGCTTTCTTT. Translation: CASAGQLNTEAFF.

This clonotype was recorded many times. The chain recombines TRBV24-1 with TRBJ1-5; 12 bases map to TRBD1. V was pared by 1 base and J by 7 bases, with 7 bases of the junction left unmatched. Germline lookup yields CDR1 KGHDR and CDR2 SFDVKD. This CDR3 has 17 amino acids. The CDR3 region has the DNA TGTGCCACCAGTGATTTTGGGGGACAGGGGGCAGAACAGCCCCAGCATTTT. Translated, it gives CATSDFGGQGAEQPQHF.

There are many counts of this clonotype. The V call is TRBV7-8, the J call TRBJ1-1, with D possibly being TRBD1 (5 bases). Between the trimmed V and J ends, which lost 5 bases and 2 bases, there was a span of 18 bases. CDR3 length: 16 amino acids. Germline values: CDR1 SGHVS, CDR2 FQNEAQ. The CDR3 loop is CASSPEGGTINTEAFF. The CDR3, as DNA: TGTGCCAGCAGCCCGGAAGGAGGGACGATCAACACTGAAGCTTTCTTT.

The V and J genes are TRBV12-3 or TRBV12-4 and TRBJ1-5, with D perhaps TRBD1 (5 bases). Deletions cut 6 bases from V and 5 bases from J, with 14 bases between. This CDR3 has 14 amino acids. Here the CDR3 DNA reads TGTGCCAGCAGCTCCGGGACCGGGCATCAGCCCCAGCATTTT. Protein product: CASSSGTGHQPQHF.

This clonotype was recorded at least ten times. The gene calls are TRBV13 and TRBJ1-3; D unclear. The CDR3 consists of 14 residues. CDR1 is PRHDT and CDR2 is FYEKMQ in the germline V gene (reference sequence). The V gene lost 7 bases and the J gene lost 4 bases, with 14 bases spanning the gap. This CDR3 reads CASTPQGRGNTIYF. The CDR3 coding sequence is TGTGCCAGCACCCCCCAAGGGCGAGGAAACACCATATATTTT.

This clonotype showed up many times. The rearrangement links TRBV29-1 to TRBJ2-1, with TRBD1 as a possible D gene (6 bases). The CDR3 extends over 14 amino acids. V lost 7 bases to trimming and J lost 4 bases, with 17 bases between them. CDR1 SQVTM and CDR2 ANQGSEA come from the germline V gene. The CDR3 DNA reads TGCAGCGGGAACAGGGTGGGTTATTACAATGAGCAGTTCTTC. Its translation is CSGNRVGYYNEQFF.

There are many counts of this clonotype. V and J are TRBV7-3 and TRBJ2-5; D assignment may be TRBD1 or TRBD2 (6 bases each). V shed 3 bases and J shed 1 base, with 12 bases lying between them. Germline V gene data show CDR1 as SGHTA and CDR2 as FQGTGA. This CDR3 is 15 amino acids long. The CDR3 spells CASSLQRGAQETQYF. The DNA of the CDR3 is TGTGCCAGCAGCTTGCAAAGGGGGGCCCAAGAGACCCAGTACTTC. Full variable domain (missing parts from reference TRBV7-3 and TRBJ2-5): GAGVSQTPSNKVTEKGKYVELRCDPISGHTALYWYRQSLGQGPEFLIYFQGTGAADDSGLPNDRFFAVRPEGSVSTLKIQRTERGDSAVYLCASSLQRGAQETQYFGPGTRLLVL.

This clonotype was found many times. The V call is TRBV2, the J call TRBJ1-1; D possibly corresponds to TRBD1 (5 bases). Trimming left V 8 bases short and J 1 base short, with 17 bases between. CDR1 and CDR2 (germline): SNHLY, FYNNEI. There are 15 residues in the CDR3. CDR3: CASLGTDFRNTEAFF. CDR3 bases: TGTGCCAGCCTCGGGACGGACTTTAGGAACACTGAAGCTTTCTTT.

This clonotype was counted ten times or more. The chain employs TRBV5-1 and TRBJ2-6; D gene ambiguous. The germline CDR1 and CDR2 sequences are SGHRS and YFSETQ. Trimming took off 2 bases at V and 0 bases at J, with 12 bases between the two ends. CDR3 length: 17 residues. CDR3 DNA: TGCGCCAGCAGCTTCGCAAAATTTGGCTCTGGGGCCAACGTCCTGACTTTC. This translates into CASSFAKFGSGANVLTF.

The chain links TRBV21-1 to TRBJ1-6. TRBV21-1 is designated a pseudogene. This CDR3 has 13 amino acids. DNA for the CDR3: TGTGCCAAGGGAGAGGTCTATAATTCACCCCTCCACTTT. Amino acid sequence: CAKGEVYNSPLHF.

This clonotype was picked up a small number of times. DNA of the CDR3: TGTGCCAGCATTTTACAGGGAGTTTACCCTGGGGCCAACGTCCTGACTTTC. Translation gives CASILQGVYPGANVLTF. The chain carries TRBV21-1 and TRBJ2-6; the D call of TRBD1 is as the table states it, not checked on the DNA. TRBV21-1 is listed as a pseudogene. The CDR3 extends over 17 amino acids.

This clonotype is termed large. The rearrangement links TRBV7-2 to TRBJ2-1, with D tentatively TRBD1 (6 bases). This CDR3 region has 15 residues. Germline V lookup: CDR1 SGHTA, CDR2 FQGNSA. Deletions cut 2 bases from V and 10 bases from J, with 18 bases between. CDR3 nucleotides: TGTGCCAGCAGCTTACTTGTAACCAGGGGCATCGAGCAGTTCTTC. It translates to CASSLLVTRGIEQFF. Filled out from reference TRBV7-2 and TRBJ2-1, the complete variable domain reads GAGVSQSPSNKVTEKGKDVELRCDPISGHTALYWYRQSLGQGLEFLIYFQGNSAPDKSGLPSDRFSAERTGGSVSTLTIQRTQQEDSAVYLCASSLLVTRGIEQFFGPGTRLTVL.

This clonotype was counted ten times or more. This rearrangement joins TRBV6-6 to TRBJ2-3; D remains ambiguous. The CDR3 is 11 residues long. The germline gives CDR1 MNHNY, CDR2 SVGAGI (reference sequence). V gave up 10 bases and J gave up 8 bases, with 13 bases separating them. The CDR3: CATWLPGTQYF. CDR3 in DNA: TGTGCCACCTGGTTACCGGGTACGCAGTATTTT.

V gene TRBV6-2 or TRBV6-3 combines with J gene TRBJ2-2; no reliable D call. Germline V CDR1 and CDR2: MNHEY, SVGEGT. V shed 6 bases and J shed 6 bases, with 8 bases lying between them. The CDR3 is 12 amino acids. CDR3 sequence reads: CASRRVAGELFF. DNA of the CDR3: TGTGCCAGCAGAAGGGTGGCCGGGGAGCTGTTTTTT.

In this sample, this clonotype turned up a few times. The V call is TRBV6-2 or TRBV6-3, the J call TRBJ2-4; a weak D match, TRBD1 (6 bases). CDR3 size: 13 residues. The germline V gene encodes CDR1 MNHEY and CDR2 SVGEGT. Trimming stripped 6 bases from V and 12 bases from J, with 18 bases between. As DNA, the CDR3 is TGTGCCAGCAGGGACAGAACCCGAAAACATCAGTACTTC. Its protein is CASRDRTRKHQYF.

J is TRBJ1-5 and V is TRBV15; D not resolved. V lost 0 bases and J 5 bases, leaving 14 bases between the germline ends. The CDR3 runs 16 residues. Germline loops: CDR1 LNHNV, CDR2 YYDKDF (reference sequence). As DNA, the CDR3 is TGTGCCACCAGCAGAGATCGTACGGGAGGCCATCAGCCCCAGCATTTT. It specifies CATSRDRTGGHQPQHF.

The chain uses TRBV29-1 and TRBJ2-3, with 11 bases matching TRBD2. The germline CDR1 and CDR2 sequences are SQVTM and ANQGSEA. Trimming took 8 bases from V and 4 from J; bases not matched to a gene: 8. The CDR3 spans 14 residues. This chain's CDR3 is CSTKTSGESDTQYF. As DNA, the CDR3 is TGCAGCACCAAGACTAGCGGGGAGTCAGATACGCAGTATTTT.

This clonotype was counted ten times or more. V usage is TRBV7-2 and J usage is TRBJ2-6; D ambiguous. Germline lookup yields CDR1 SGHTA and CDR2 FQGNSA. Deletions cut 0 bases from V and 1 base from J, with 10 bases between. The CDR3 runs to 17 residues. CDR3 nucleotides: TGTGCCAGCAGCTTAGCGGCGGTGGGATCTGGGGCCAACGTCCTGACTTTC. This sequence encodes CASSLAAVGSGANVLTF.

This clonotype was observed a handful of times. This chain joins TRBV2 and TRBJ2-7; D is ambiguous. Germline V gene lookup returns CDR1 SNHLY and CDR2 FYNNEI. This CDR3 has 13 amino acids. V lost 5 bases to trimming and J lost 1 base, with 9 bases between them. The CDR3 DNA is TGTGCCAGCAGTCTGTCTGTTTCCTACGAGCAGTACTTC. Residues: CASSLSVSYEQYF.